What follows are 27 T cell receptor beta chains derived from one specimen sequenced in a study of blood T cell repertoires in COVID-19. The table came from immunoSEQ multiplex PCR; TCRdb's copy has only in-frame clones and leaves some out. The sample holds about 280,000 clones; around 90% are singletons and the top ten take less than 2%. The sequenced material came from PBMCs or T cells enriched from blood (not recorded which). The origin of the receptors is a woman aged 18-29 years with acute COVID-19.

This CDR3 is CASSPGTYEQYF. CDR3 coding DNA: TGTGCCAGCAGCCCCGGGACCTACGAGCAGTACTTC. The chain links TRBV7-2 to TRBJ2-7, with a possible D match to TRBD2 (5 bases). V gave up 5 bases and J gave up 2 bases, with 7 bases separating them. Germline CDR1 SGHTA, CDR2 FQGNSA. This CDR3 comprises 12 residues.

The gene calls are TRBV5-1 and TRBJ1-4; D is perhaps TRBD1 (6 bases). Germline V gene lookup returns CDR1 SGHRS and CDR2 YFSETQ. V shed 4 bases and J shed 4 bases, with 11 bases lying between them. This CDR3 spans 14 amino acids. DNA for the CDR3: TGCGCCAGCAGCACGACAGGTCTTAATGAAAAACTGTTTTTT. Encoded protein: CASSTTGLNEKLFF.

V and J are TRBV5-1 and TRBJ2-5; 13 bases align to TRBD2. Germline V CDR1 and CDR2: SGHRS, YFSETQ. V lost 4 bases, J lost 3 bases, and 3 bases stayed unmatched. This CDR3 comprises 15 residues. The CDR3 nucleotides are TGCGCCAGCAGCCCTGGACTAGCGGGAGAAGAGACCCAGTACTTC. Translated: CASSPGLAGEETQYF.

This chain uses TRBV19 with TRBJ2-5, with 8 bases fitting TRBD1. This CDR3 contains 16 residues. CDR1 and CDR2 from the germline V gene are LNHDA and SQIVND (reference sequence). Trimming at V came to 5 bases and at J to 3 bases, leaving 11 bases not matched to a gene. CDR3 sequence: CASSRGTGDRKETQYF. CDR3 in DNA: TGTGCCAGTAGTCGGGGGACAGGCGACCGGAAAGAGACCCAGTACTTC.

The J gene is TRBJ2-1, the V gene TRBV3-1 (or the pseudogene TRBV3-2), with D uncertain. V was trimmed by 0 bases and J by 3 bases, leaving 12 bases between them. CDR1 is LGHDT and CDR2 is YNNKEL in the germline V gene (reference sequence). CDR3 length: 16 residues. CDR3 amino acids: CASSQDLTAIYNEQFF. The DNA for the CDR3 is TGTGCCAGCAGCCAAGACCTAACAGCCATCTACAATGAGCAGTTCTTC.

This CDR3 is CASSRGLAGGPDEQFF. In DNA form, the CDR3 reads TGTGCCAGCAGTCGAGGCCTAGCGGGAGGGCCCGATGAGCAGTTCTTC. This sequence joins TRBV7-9 and TRBJ2-1, with TRBD2 matching 12 bases. Germline V gene sequence: CDR1 SEHNR, CDR2 FQNEAQ (reference sequence). The length of the CDR3 is 16 residues. V shed 6 bases and J 8 bases; nucleotides not matched to a gene: 11.

V is TRBV9 and J is TRBJ2-6, with D possibly being TRBD1 (5 bases). The CDR3 runs 15 residues. From germline, CDR1 is SGDLS and CDR2 YYNGEE. The V end lost 5 bases, the J end lost 0 bases, and 9 bases lay between the germline ends. The CDR3 region is CASSDRASGANVLTF. CDR3 sequence (DNA): TGTGCCAGCAGTGACAGAGCCTCTGGGGCCAACGTCCTGACTTTC.

This sequence joins TRBV4-2 and TRBJ1-3, with a possible D match to TRBD1 (6 bases). The CDR3 spans 17 residues. The V gene's germline CDR1 is LGHNA and CDR2 YNFKEQ. Trimming removed 1 base at V and 1 base at J, with 14 bases between. CDR3 protein: CASSQGTGQGSGNTIYF. The CDR3 coding sequence is TGTGCCAGCAGCCAAGGTACGGGTCAGGGGTCTGGAAACACCATATATTTT.

The chain uses TRBV11-2 and TRBJ2-1; no clear D gene. Germline-derived CDR1 and CDR2 are SGHAT and FQNNGV. The CDR3 length is 16 residues. V lost 4 bases and J 0 bases, leaving 13 bases between the germline ends. In nucleotides, the CDR3 is TGTGCCAGCAGCTCGCGACTCCTGAGCTCCTACAATGAGCAGTTCTTC. Encoded protein: CASSSRLLSSYNEQFF.

The rearrangement links TRBV11-2 to TRBJ2-2; the D is unclear. The V gene lost 6 bases and the J gene lost 1 base, with 12 bases spanning the gap. Germline V CDR1 and CDR2: SGHAT, FQNNGV. This CDR3 has 15 residues. CDR3 sequence reads: CASSPGFGNTGELFF. The CDR3 DNA reads as TGTGCCAGCAGTCCCGGGTTCGGGAACACCGGGGAGCTGTTTTTT.

The chain employs TRBV6-1 and TRBJ1-5; 7 bases line up with TRBD1. The CDR3 consists of 16 residues. Germline CDR1 is MNHNS and CDR2 is SASEGT. Trimming removed 0 bases from V and 6 bases from J; junction bases left unmatched: 8. The CDR3 reads CASSEALTGVFQPQHF. The DNA of the CDR3 is TGTGCCAGCAGTGAAGCGCTCACAGGGGTTTTTCAGCCCCAGCATTTT.

This chain joins TRBV6-5 and TRBJ2-5; 8 bases are shared with TRBD1. The J segment lost 7 bases and the V segment lost 6 bases, leaving 13 bases of the junction unmatched. CDR3 length: 15 amino acids. The germline CDR1 and CDR2 sequences are MNHEY and SVGAGI. The CDR3 region is CASRLLGTGLSTQYF. The CDR3 nucleotides are TGTGCCAGCAGGCTACTGGGGACAGGCTTATCGACCCAGTACTTC.

The genes are TRBV6-1 and TRBJ1-2; D is uncertain. This CDR3 spans 15 amino acids. Trimming stripped 3 bases from V and 4 bases from J, with 15 bases between. CDR1 MNHNS and CDR2 SASEGT come from the germline V gene. CDR3 region: CASSDVGYGGYGYTF. CDR3 nucleotide sequence: TGTGCCAGCAGTGACGTCGGCTATGGAGGCTATGGCTACACCTTC.

The DNA for the CDR3 is TGTGCCAGCAGAAGTCGACAGGGGGTCAACTATGGCTACACCTTC. Its translation is CASRSRQGVNYGYTF. This chain connects TRBV27 to TRBJ1-2, with 9 bases that match TRBD1. The CDR3 is 15 amino acids. The germline gives CDR1 MNHEY, CDR2 SMNVEV (reference sequence). Trimming cost V 6 bases and J 2 bases; bases outside gene matches: 7.

V is TRBV14 and J is TRBJ2-6; maybe TRBD2 (5 bases). CDR1 is SGHDN, CDR2 FVKESK, per germline. V gave up 1 base and J gave up 2 bases, with 9 bases separating them. This CDR3 region has 16 residues. The CDR3 bases are TGTGCCAGCAGCCAAGCCGCCGGGGCTGGGGCCAACGTCCTGACTTTC. This sequence encodes CASSQAAGAGANVLTF.

The chain has TRBV28 and TRBJ1-4; D not certain. The CDR3 is 13 amino acids. The germline V gene encodes CDR1 MDHEN and CDR2 SYDVKM. Trimming cost V 6 bases and J 0 bases, with 5 bases left between them. The CDR3 coding sequence is TGTGCCAGCAGCCCATCAACTAATGAAAAACTGTTTTTT. It translates to CASSPSTNEKLFF.

The chain uses TRBV4-1 and TRBJ2-1; TRBD2 aligns across 10 bases. With V trimmed by 1 base and J by 5 bases, 8 bases remained unmatched. Germline CDR1 reads MGHRA; CDR2 reads YSYEKL. The CDR3 runs to 17 residues. This chain's CDR3 is CASSQGLAGVGDNEQFF. CDR3 nucleotide sequence: TGCGCCAGCAGCCAAGGTCTAGCGGGAGTCGGGGACAATGAGCAGTTCTTC.

The V call is TRBV4-2, the J call TRBJ2-5; 9 bases match TRBD2. Germline CDR1 LGHNA, CDR2 YNFKEQ. The CDR3 runs 18 residues. With 0 bases clipped from V and 4 bases from J, the junction kept 12 bases outside the gene matches. DNA for the CDR3: TGTGCCAGCAGCCAAGACGCCCTCCGGAGCGGGAGGTCAGAGACCCAGTACTTC. This codes for CASSQDALRSGRSETQYF.

This chain joins TRBV14 and TRBJ2-5, with a weak D call TRBD2 (5 bases). The V gene's germline CDR1 is SGHDN and CDR2 FVKESK. With 0 bases removed from V and 4 bases from J, the gap between germline ends came to 9 bases. The CDR3 runs to 14 residues. The CDR3 region has the DNA TGTGCCAGCAGCCAAGATATGGGGAGAGAGACCCAGTACTTC. This translates into CASSQDMGRETQYF.

This clone came up a few times. The chain combines TRBV5-1 with TRBJ2-7, with a possible D match to TRBD1 (5 bases). The germline V gene has CDR1 SGHRS and CDR2 YFSETQ. This CDR3 is 16 amino acids long. The ends were cut back, 5 bases at V and 1 base at J, with 19 bases in the middle. The DNA for the CDR3 is TGCGCCAGCAGGCCAGTCTGGGGCGGCTCTTCCTACGAGCAGTACTTC. Encoded protein: CASRPVWGGSSYEQYF.

V is TRBV28 and J is TRBJ2-5; 8 positions match TRBD1. This CDR3 has 15 amino acids. The germline CDR1 and CDR2 sequences are MDHEN and SYDVKM. Trimming took 4 bases from V and 6 from J; bases not matched to a gene: 10. The CDR3 DNA reads TGTGCCAGCAGTTGGGGCCAGGGGGCTGTAAAGACCCAGTACTTC. Translation: CASSWGQGAVKTQYF.

The J gene is TRBJ1-2, the V gene TRBV4-3, with 9 bases matching TRBD1. Germline CDR1 and CDR2: LGHNA and YSLEER. The CDR3 totals 16 residues. V shed 0 bases and J 8 bases; nucleotides not matched to a gene: 10. The CDR3 nucleotides are TGCGCCAGCAGCCAAGAATTGGGTTGGACAGGGGCCGGCTACACCTTC. Amino acid sequence: CASSQELGWTGAGYTF.

The V call is TRBV6-5, the J call TRBJ1-3, with unresolved D. Trimming removed 6 bases from V and 1 base from J, with 13 bases in between. Per the germline V gene, CDR1 is MNHEY and CDR2 is SVGAGI. The CDR3 is 15 residues long. CDR3 loop: CASRGTPGSGNTIYF. CDR3 nucleotides: TGTGCCAGCAGGGGAACACCGGGGTCTGGAAACACCATATATTTT.

The sample holds a few counts of this clone. This chain links TRBV27 with TRBJ1-5, with 10 bases aligning to TRBD1. The CDR3 extends over 15 amino acids. The V gene's germline CDR1 is MNHEY and CDR2 SMNVEV (reference sequence). Trimming took 2 bases from V and 4 from J; bases not matched to a gene: 2. The CDR3 spells CASSLGTGANQPQHF. For the CDR3, the DNA is TGTGCCAGCAGTTTAGGGACAGGGGCTAATCAGCCCCAGCATTTT.

This clone was seen only a few times. The rearrangement links TRBV6-6 to TRBJ2-6; TRBD1 aligns across 9 bases. Germline assignment: CDR1 MNHNY and CDR2 SVGAGI (reference sequence). The CDR3 covers 20 residues. The J segment lost 3 bases and the V segment lost 6 bases, leaving 18 bases of the junction unmatched. CDR3 residues: CASSPVQIQGALGGANVLTF. The CDR3 DNA reads as TGTGCCAGCAGCCCCGTTCAGATACAGGGGGCGCTGGGTGGGGCCAACGTCCTGACTTTC.

The chain employs TRBV6-5 and TRBJ2-2, with 8 bases lining up with TRBD1. The ends lost 2 bases at V and 4 bases at J; junction bases unmatched: 6. The CDR3 contains 16 residues. Germline-derived CDR1 and CDR2 are MNHEY and SVGAGI. This CDR3 is CASSYDPGGGTGELFF. Written as DNA, the CDR3 is TGTGCCAGCAGTTACGATCCAGGGGGCGGCACCGGGGAGCTGTTTTTT.

This chain connects TRBV12-3 or TRBV12-4 to TRBJ2-1; TRBD2 matches 12 bases. This CDR3 has 11 residues. CDR3 sequence: CTSGRTNEQFF. The CDR3 DNA is TGTACTAGCGGGAGGACTAATGAGCAGTTCTTC.